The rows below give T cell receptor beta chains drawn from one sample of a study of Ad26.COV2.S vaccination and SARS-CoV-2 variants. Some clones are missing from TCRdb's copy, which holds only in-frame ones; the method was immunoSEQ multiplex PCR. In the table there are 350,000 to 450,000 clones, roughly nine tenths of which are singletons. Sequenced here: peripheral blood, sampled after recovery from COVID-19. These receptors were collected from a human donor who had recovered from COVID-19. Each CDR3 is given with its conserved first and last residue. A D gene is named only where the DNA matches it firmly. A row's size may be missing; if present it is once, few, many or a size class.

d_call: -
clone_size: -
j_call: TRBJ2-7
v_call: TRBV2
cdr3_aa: CASGYPVLGQTNYEQYF
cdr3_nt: TGTGCCAGCGGTTACCCGGTACTAGGACAGACGAACTACGAGCAGTACTTC

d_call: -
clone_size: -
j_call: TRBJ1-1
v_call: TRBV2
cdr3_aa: CASSEGFLNTEAFF
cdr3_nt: TGTGCCAGCAGTGAAGGGTTCCTGAACACTGAAGCTTTCTTT

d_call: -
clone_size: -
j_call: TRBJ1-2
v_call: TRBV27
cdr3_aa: CASSLLGTMDYGYTF
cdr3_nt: TGTGCCAGCAGTTTATTAGGGACAATGGACTATGGCTACACCTTC

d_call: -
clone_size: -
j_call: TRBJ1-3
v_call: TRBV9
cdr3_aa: CASSRRTSGNTIYF
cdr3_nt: TGTGCCAGCAGTAGACGGACTTCTGGAAACACCATATATTTT

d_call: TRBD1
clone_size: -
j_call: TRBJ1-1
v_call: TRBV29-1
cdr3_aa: CSVESTGMNTEAFF
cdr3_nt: TGCAGCGTTGAATCGACAGGGATGAACACTGAAGCTTTCTTT

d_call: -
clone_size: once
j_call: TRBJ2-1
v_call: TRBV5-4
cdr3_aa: CASSLAQGRNNEQFF
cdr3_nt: TGTGCCAGCAGCTTGGCGCAGGGTAGGAACAATGAGCAGTTCTTC

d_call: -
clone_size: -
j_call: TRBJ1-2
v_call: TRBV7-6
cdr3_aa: CASSFGPPGPVYGYTF
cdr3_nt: TGTGCCAGCAGCTTCGGGCCCCCCGGACCAGTTTATGGCTACACCTTC

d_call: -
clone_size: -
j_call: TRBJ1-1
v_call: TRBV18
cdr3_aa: CASSPTGFTEAFF
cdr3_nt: TGTGCCAGCTCACCGACGGGGTTCACTGAAGCTTTCTTT

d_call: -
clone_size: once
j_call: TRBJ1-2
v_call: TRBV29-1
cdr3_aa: CSVHRGVYGYTF
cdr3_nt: TGCAGCGTGCACCGGGGGGTATATGGCTACACCTTC

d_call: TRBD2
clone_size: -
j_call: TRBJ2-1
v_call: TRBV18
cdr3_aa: CASSLGVGGGMSEQFF
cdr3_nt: TGTGCCAGCTCACTAGGCGTTGGCGGGGGGATGAGTGAGCAGTTCTTC

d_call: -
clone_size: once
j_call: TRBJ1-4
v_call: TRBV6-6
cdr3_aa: CASSYGGDATNEKLFF
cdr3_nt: TGTGCCAGCAGTTACGGCGGGGATGCAACTAATGAAAAACTGTTTTTT

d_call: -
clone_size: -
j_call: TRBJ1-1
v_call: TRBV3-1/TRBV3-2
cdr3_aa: CASSQPPKDTEAFF
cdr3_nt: TGTGCCAGCAGCCAGCCTCCCAAGGACACTGAAGCTTTCTTT

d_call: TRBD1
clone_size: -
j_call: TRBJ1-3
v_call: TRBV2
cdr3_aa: CASREDRGGNTIYF
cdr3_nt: TGTGCCAGCAGGGAGGACAGGGGTGGAAACACCATATATTTT

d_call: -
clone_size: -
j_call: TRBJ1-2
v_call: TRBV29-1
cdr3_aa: CSGGDGGGSGGYTF
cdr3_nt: TGCAGCGGGGGAGACGGGGGCGGGAGCGGTGGCTACACCTTC

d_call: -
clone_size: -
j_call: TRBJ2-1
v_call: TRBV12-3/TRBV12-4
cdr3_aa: CASSLESWREQFF
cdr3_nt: TGTGCCAGCAGTTTAGAATCGTGGAGGGAGCAGTTCTTC

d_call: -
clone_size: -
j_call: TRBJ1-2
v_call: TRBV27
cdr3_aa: CASSPGGGYGYTF
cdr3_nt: TGTGCCAGCAGTCCGGGAGGGGGCTATGGCTACACCTTC

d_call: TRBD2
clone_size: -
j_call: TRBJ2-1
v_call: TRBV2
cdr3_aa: CASSEVAGGLYYNEQFF
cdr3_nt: TGTGCCAGCAGTGAAGTAGCGGGGGGCCTCTACTACAATGAGCAGTTCTTC

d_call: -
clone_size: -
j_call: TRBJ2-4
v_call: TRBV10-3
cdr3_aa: CAISEADSALAKNIQYF
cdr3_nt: TGTGCCATCAGTGAGGCTGACAGCGCCCTAGCCAAAAACATTCAGTACTTC

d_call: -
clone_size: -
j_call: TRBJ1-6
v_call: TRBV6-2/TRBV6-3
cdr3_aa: CASSFRISPLHF
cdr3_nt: TGTGCCAGCAGTTTCAGGATATCACCCCTCCACTTT

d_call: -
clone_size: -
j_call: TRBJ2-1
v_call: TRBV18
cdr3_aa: CASSPPSRGLYNEQFF
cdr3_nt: TGTGCCAGCTCACCACCGTCGCGGGGGCTATACAATGAGCAGTTCTTC

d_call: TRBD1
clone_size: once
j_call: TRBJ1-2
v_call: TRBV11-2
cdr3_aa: CASSLGQGPNYGYTF
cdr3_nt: TGTGCCAGCAGCTTAGGACAGGGACCTAACTATGGCTACACCTTC

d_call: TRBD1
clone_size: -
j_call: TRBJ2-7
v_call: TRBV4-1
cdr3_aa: CASSPTGVYPPSYEQYF
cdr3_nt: TGCGCCAGCAGCCCTACAGGGGTCTACCCCCCCAGCTACGAGCAGTACTTC

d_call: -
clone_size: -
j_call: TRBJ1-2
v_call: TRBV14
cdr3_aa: CAVFRGLNYGYTF
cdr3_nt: TGTGCCGTCTTCAGGGGCTTGAACTATGGCTACACCTTC

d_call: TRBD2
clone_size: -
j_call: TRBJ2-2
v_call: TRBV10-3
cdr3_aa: CAISDGSGGSNTGELFF
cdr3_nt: TGTGCCATCAGTGATGGTAGCGGGGGATCGAACACCGGGGAGCTGTTTTTT

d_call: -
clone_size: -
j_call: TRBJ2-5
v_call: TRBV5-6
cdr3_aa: CASSFEGETQETQYF
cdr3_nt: TGTGCCAGCAGCTTTGAGGGGGAGACACAAGAGACCCAGTACTTC

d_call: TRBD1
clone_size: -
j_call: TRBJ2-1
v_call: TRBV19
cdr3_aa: CASSWGQGAEEQFF
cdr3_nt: TGTGCCAGTAGTTGGGGACAGGGGGCAGAGGAGCAGTTCTTC

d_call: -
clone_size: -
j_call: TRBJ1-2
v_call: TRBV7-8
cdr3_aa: CASSLQAANYGYTF
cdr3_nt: TGTGCCAGCAGCTTACAAGCGGCCAACTATGGCTACACCTTC

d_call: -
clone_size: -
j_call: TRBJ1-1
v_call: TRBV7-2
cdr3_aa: CASSLWARTNTEAFF
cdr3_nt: TGTGCCAGCAGCTTATGGGCCAGAACGAACACTGAAGCTTTCTTT

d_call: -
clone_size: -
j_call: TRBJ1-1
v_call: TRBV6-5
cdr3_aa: CASSYNRDKNTEAFF
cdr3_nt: TGTGCCAGCAGTTACAACCGGGACAAGAACACTGAAGCTTTCTTT

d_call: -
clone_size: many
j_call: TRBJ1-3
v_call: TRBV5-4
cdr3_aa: CASSFRGGNTIYF
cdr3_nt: TGTGCCAGCAGCTTCAGGGGAGGAAACACCATATATTTT

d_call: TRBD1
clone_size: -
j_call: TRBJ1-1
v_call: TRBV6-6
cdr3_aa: CASTPRQGERTEAFF
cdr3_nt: TGTGCCAGCACCCCAAGACAGGGGGAAAGGACTGAAGCTTTCTTT

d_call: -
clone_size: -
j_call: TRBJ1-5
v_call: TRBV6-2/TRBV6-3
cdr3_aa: CASSDDRGSDSHNQPQHF
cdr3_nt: TGTGCCAGCAGTGACGACCGGGGAAGCGACAGTCACAATCAGCCCCAGCATTTT

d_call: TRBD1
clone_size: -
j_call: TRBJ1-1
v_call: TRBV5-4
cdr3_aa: CASRRQGESEAFF
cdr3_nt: TGTGCCAGCAGACGACAGGGAGAATCTGAAGCTTTCTTT

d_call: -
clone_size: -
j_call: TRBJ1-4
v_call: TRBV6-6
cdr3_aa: CAGGSGSVKLFF
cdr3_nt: TGTGCCGGAGGATCTGGATCGGTAAAACTGTTTTTT

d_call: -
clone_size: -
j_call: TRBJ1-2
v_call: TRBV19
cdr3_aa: CASKRGHLNYGYTF
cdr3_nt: TGTGCCAGTAAGAGGGGACACCTTAACTATGGCTACACCTTC

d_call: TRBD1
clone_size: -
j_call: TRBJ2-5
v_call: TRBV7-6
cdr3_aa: CASSGQGQLQETQYF
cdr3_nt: TGTGCCAGCAGCGGACAGGGACAGCTACAAGAGACCCAGTACTTC

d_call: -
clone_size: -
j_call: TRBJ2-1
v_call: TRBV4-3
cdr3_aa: CASSRTGDYNEQFF
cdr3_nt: TGCGCCAGCAGCCGCACGGGGGACTACAATGAGCAGTTCTTC

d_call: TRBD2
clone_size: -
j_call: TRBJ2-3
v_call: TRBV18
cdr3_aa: CASSPRLAADTQYF
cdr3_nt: TGTGCCAGCTCACCGCGACTAGCAGCCGATACGCAGTATTTT

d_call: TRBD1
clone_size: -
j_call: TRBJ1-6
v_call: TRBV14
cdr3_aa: CASSRGQVYNSPLHF
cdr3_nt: TGTGCCAGCAGCCGCGGACAGGTTTATAATTCACCCCTCCACTTT

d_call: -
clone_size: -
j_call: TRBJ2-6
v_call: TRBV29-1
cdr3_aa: CSVEDRRAGANVLTF
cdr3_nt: TGCAGCGTTGAAGATAGGAGGGCTGGGGCCAACGTCCTGACTTTC

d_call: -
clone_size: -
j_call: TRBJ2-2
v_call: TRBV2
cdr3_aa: CASTMGRTGELFF
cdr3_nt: TGTGCCAGCACGATGGGGCGTACCGGGGAGCTGTTTTTT

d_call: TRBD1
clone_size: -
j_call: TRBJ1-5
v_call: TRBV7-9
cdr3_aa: CASSSQGGDPNQPQHF
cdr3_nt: TGTGCCAGCAGCTCGCAGGGGGGGGACCCCAATCAGCCCCAGCATTTT

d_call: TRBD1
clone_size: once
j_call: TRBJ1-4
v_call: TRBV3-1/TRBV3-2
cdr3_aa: CASSHPDRASARLFF
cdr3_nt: TGTGCCAGCAGCCACCCAGACAGGGCCTCGGCCAGACTGTTTTTT

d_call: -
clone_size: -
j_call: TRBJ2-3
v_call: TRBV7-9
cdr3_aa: CASSLLTDTQYF
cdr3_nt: TGTGCCAGCAGCTTATTGACAGATACGCAGTATTTT

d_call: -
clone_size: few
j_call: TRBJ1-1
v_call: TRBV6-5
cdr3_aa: CASSIGTRTEAFF
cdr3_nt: TGTGCCAGCAGCATAGGGACAAGGACTGAAGCTTTCTTT

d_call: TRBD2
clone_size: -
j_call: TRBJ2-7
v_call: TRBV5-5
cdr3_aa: CASTFIAGSSYEQYF
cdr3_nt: TGTGCCAGCACCTTTATAGCGGGGAGCTCCTACGAGCAGTACTTC

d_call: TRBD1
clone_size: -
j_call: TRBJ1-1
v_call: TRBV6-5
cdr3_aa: CASSKDREYTEAFF
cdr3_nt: TGTGCCAGCAGCAAGGACAGGGAGTACACTGAAGCTTTCTTT

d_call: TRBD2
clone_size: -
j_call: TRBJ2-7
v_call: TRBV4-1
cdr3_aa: CASSQGGSGGSYEQYF
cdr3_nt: TGCGCCAGCAGCCAAGGGGGTAGCGGGGGATCCTACGAGCAGTACTTC

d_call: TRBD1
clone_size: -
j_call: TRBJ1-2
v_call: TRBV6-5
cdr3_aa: CASSSSGQGWGGYTF
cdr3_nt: TGTGCCAGCAGTTCTTCCGGACAGGGATGGGGTGGCTACACCTTC

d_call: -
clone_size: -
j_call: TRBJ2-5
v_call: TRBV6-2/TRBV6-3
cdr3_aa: CASSSRQFQETQYF
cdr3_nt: TGTGCCAGCAGCTCTAGACAGTTCCAAGAGACCCAGTACTTC

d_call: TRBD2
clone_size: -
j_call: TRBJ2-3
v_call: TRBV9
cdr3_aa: CASTFGGGGPSTDTQYF
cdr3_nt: TGTGCCAGCACCTTCGGGGGCGGGGGGCCTAGCACAGATACGCAGTATTTT

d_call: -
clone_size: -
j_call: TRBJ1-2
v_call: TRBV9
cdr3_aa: CASSEGGVYGYTF
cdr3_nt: TGTGCCAGCAGCGAGGGGGGTGTGTATGGCTACACCTTC